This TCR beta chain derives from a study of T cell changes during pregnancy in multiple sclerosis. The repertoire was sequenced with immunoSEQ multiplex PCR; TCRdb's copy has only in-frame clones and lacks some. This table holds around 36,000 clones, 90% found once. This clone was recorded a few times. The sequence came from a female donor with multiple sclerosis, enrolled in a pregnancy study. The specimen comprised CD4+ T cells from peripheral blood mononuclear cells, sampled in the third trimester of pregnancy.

CDR3 bases: TGTGCCAGCAGCCCGACAGGGCTGAAGCCCCAGCATTTT. As protein: CASSPTGLKPQHF. The chain carries TRBV7-8 and TRBJ1-5; 7 bases align to TRBD1. The CDR3 extends over 13 amino acids. The germline gives CDR1 SGHVS, CDR2 FQNEAQ. V lost 5 bases and J lost 8; bases outside the gene matches: 6.